These T cell receptor beta chains were read from a single sample in a study of T cell clonotyping in hematopoietic cell transplantation. Sequencing was performed with immunoSEQ multiplex PCR; in TCRdb, only in-frame clones are kept and a portion is missing. The sample records about 27,000 clones, about 70% being singletons. This sample comprised peripheral blood mononuclear cells, obtained before stem cell transplant. The receptors were gathered from a man aged 50 or older with myelodysplastic syndrome. Some clones in this sample may be carry-over from other donors' samples. Both conserved end residues are part of each CDR3. A D gene is named only where the DNA matches it firmly. Expanded clones get a size class; other rows say once, few or many, or leave the size out.

>few|TRBV4-1|NA|TRBJ1-1
TGCGCCAGCAGCCTCCCCATGAACACTGAAGCTTTCTTT
CASSLPMNTEAFF
>few|TRBV30|NA|TRBJ1-2
TGTGCCTGGAGTCTCGGGATTAACTATGGCTACACCTTC
CAWSLGINYGYTF
>NA|TRBV19|TRBD1|TRBJ1-5
TGTGCCAGTCGTTCGACAGGGAAGGGCAATCAGCCCCAGCATTTT
CASRSTGKGNQPQHF
>NA|TRBV7-9|NA|TRBJ1-2
TGTGCCAGCAGCTTAACAGGGACCTCTAACTATGGCTACACCTTC
CASSLTGTSNYGYTF
>NA|TRBV30|NA|TRBJ1-1
TGTGCCTGGACCGCTGGGGGGGCGGCCGCTTTCTTT
CAWTAGGAAAFF
>NA|TRBV13|NA|TRBJ1-5
TGTGCCAGCAGCTCTGGGTTCAGTCAGCCCCAGCATTTT
CASSSGFSQPQHF
>NA|TRBV6-1|TRBD2|TRBJ2-5
TGTGCCAGCACCCAAAGCGGGGGGGGAGAGACCCAGTACTTC
CASTQSGGGETQYF
>few|TRBV7-3|TRBD1|TRBJ2-2
TGTGCCAGCAGCGTTACAGGGGGCGCCACCGGGGAGCTGTTTTTT
CASSVTGGATGELFF
>few|TRBV5-6|NA|TRBJ2-2
TGTGCCAGCAGCATAGACCCCGGGGAGCTGTTTTTT
CASSIDPGELFF
>NA|TRBV30|NA|TRBJ2-7
TGTGCCTGCCGGTCGGCAGCACCCTCCTACGAGCAGTACTTC
CACRSAAPSYEQYF
>NA|TRBV6-5|NA|TRBJ2-7
TGTGCCAGCAGTTCGGGACTGTTAGACGAGCAGTACTTC
CASSSGLLDEQYF
>NA|TRBV5-1|TRBD1|TRBJ2-3
TGCGCCAGCAGCTCCTCCGGGACAGGCACAGATACGCAGTATTTT
CASSSSGTGTDTQYF
>NA|TRBV15|NA|TRBJ2-7
TGTGCCACGTCCGATAGGAGGGGGCGCGACGAGCAGTACTTC
CATSDRRGRDEQYF
>NA|TRBV28|NA|TRBJ1-5
TGTGCCAGCAGTTTAGAAGGGCTACCCGTCCAGCCCCAGCATTTT
CASSLEGLPVQPQHF
>NA|TRBV5-6|NA|TRBJ1-2
TGTGCCAGCAGCTTGGTAAGGACAAACTATGGCTACACCTTC
CASSLVRTNYGYTF
>NA|TRBV5-8|NA|TRBJ2-4
TGTGCCAGCAGCCCCGGGACTCAGTACTTC
CASSPGTQYF
>few|TRBV30|NA|TRBJ1-5
TGTGCTGCGGGCCAGGGGATGTGGCAGCCCCAGCATTTT
CAAGQGMWQPQHF
>NA|TRBV29-1|NA|TRBJ2-1
TGCAGCGTTGGGCAGGGTGCCTACAATGAGCAGTTCTTC
CSVGQGAYNEQFF
>NA|TRBV4-1|NA|TRBJ1-1
TGCGCCAGCAGCCAAGATCATAGGGATTACACTGAAGCTTTCTTT
CASSQDHRDYTEAFF
>NA|TRBV19|NA|TRBJ1-1
TGTGCCAGTAGCACCACACCGAACACTGAAGCTTTCTTT
CASSTTPNTEAFF
>once|TRBV27|NA|TRBJ1-2
TGTGCCAGCTCCCTTAATGGCTACACCTTC
CASSLNGYTF
>NA|TRBV30|NA|TRBJ1-4
TGTGCCTGGAGTACCGGGGCGGATGAAAAACTGTTTTTT
CAWSTGADEKLFF
>NA|TRBV30|NA|TRBJ1-1
TGTGCCTGGAGTGTAGTAAGCAACACTGAAGCTTTCTTT
CAWSVVSNTEAFF
>NA|TRBV30|NA|TRBJ2-7
TGTGCCTGGGGCGGTCGGTTGGGGCAGTACTTC
CAWGGRLGQYF
>few|TRBV2|NA|TRBJ1-2
TGTGCCAGCAGTGTGTCGTATTACCGATGGACCTATGGCTACACCTTC
CASSVSYYRWTYGYTF
>NA|TRBV27|NA|TRBJ2-5
TGTGCCAGCAGTCTCAGTCAAGAGTTGACCCAGTACTTC
CASSLSQELTQYF
>NA|TRBV11-2|NA|TRBJ1-5
TGTGCCAGCAGCTTAGATGCACTCTATAGCAATCAGCCCCAGCATTTT
CASSLDALYSNQPQHF
>NA|TRBV28|TRBD1|TRBJ2-3
TGTGCCAGCAGCCCATGGGGACAGTACGCGCAGTATTTT
CASSPWGQYAQYF
>few|TRBV30|NA|TRBJ1-1
TGTGCCTGGAGTGTAGGGCGGGACACTGAAGCTTTCTTT
CAWSVGRDTEAFF
>NA|TRBV28|TRBD1|TRBJ2-2
TGTGCCAGCACTCCTCTCCCGGGACAGGGACGGAACACCGGGGAGCTGTTTTTT
CASTPLPGQGRNTGELFF
>few|TRBV28|NA|TRBJ1-2
TGTGCCAGCAGTTCGCCCTATGGCTACACCTTC
CASSSPYGYTF
>NA|TRBV30|NA|TRBJ2-3
TGTGCCTGGACGGGAGAGATCACTAGCACAGATACGCAGTATTTT
CAWTGEITSTDTQYF
>NA|TRBV4-1|TRBD1|TRBJ1-2
TGCGCCAGCAGCCAGACCGGGACAGGGAAATATGGCTACACCTTC
CASSQTGTGKYGYTF
>NA|TRBV9|NA|TRBJ1-2
TGTGCCAGCAGCCCACGGGGGGAGGCAAACTATGGCTACACCTTC
CASSPRGEANYGYTF
>NA|TRBV29-1|TRBD2|TRBJ2-2
TGCAGCGCTCCGACTAGCGTAGGTAACGGGGAGCTGTTTTTT
CSAPTSVGNGELFF
>NA|TRBV5-1|NA|TRBJ1-2
TGCGCCAGCAGCTTGGAACAGTTCTATGGCTACACCTTC
CASSLEQFYGYTF
>NA|TRBV5-1|TRBD1|TRBJ1-2
TGCGCCAGCAGCTTCGAGGGGGCGCATGGTGGCTACACCTTC
CASSFEGAHGGYTF
>NA|TRBV6-5|NA|TRBJ2-7
TGTGCCAGCAGGAATGCCTACGAGCAGTACTTC
CASRNAYEQYF
>NA|TRBV29-1|NA|TRBJ1-2
TGCAGCGTTGACGCACAGGGTGGACTAGGGGTCTATGGCTACACCTTC
CSVDAQGGLGVYGYTF
>few|TRBV6-6|NA|TRBJ2-7
TGTGCCAGCAGTTACTCCCCGACCTACGAGCAGTACTTC
CASSYSPTYEQYF
>NA|TRBV7-9|NA|TRBJ2-5
TGTGCCAGCAGCTTAAACATACCAACCGAAAAGTACTTC
CASSLNIPTEKYF
>NA|TRBV5-6|NA|TRBJ1-6
TGTGCCAGCAGCTTATTGAATTCACCCCTCCACTTT
CASSLLNSPLHF
>NA|TRBV19|TRBD2|TRBJ2-3
TGTGCCAGTAGAACTAGACTAGCGGGCACAGATACGCAGTATTTT
CASRTRLAGTDTQYF
>few|TRBV30|TRBD1|TRBJ1-1
TGTGCCTGGGAGGGGGCCGGCACTGAAGCTTTCTTT
CAWEGAGTEAFF
>NA|TRBV30|NA|TRBJ2-1
TGTGCCTGGACCAGGACTGGGAGAAATGAGCAGTTCTTC
CAWTRTGRNEQFF
>medium-sized|TRBV6-5|NA|TRBJ1-5
TGTGCCAGCAGTTACGACGGGAATCAGCCCCAGCATTTT
CASSYDGNQPQHF
>NA|TRBV7-8|NA|TRBJ2-7
TGTGCCAGCAGCTTAGCGACCGAGCAGTACTTC
CASSLATEQYF
>NA|TRBV29-1|TRBD1|TRBJ2-3
TGCAGCGTTGCTGAGGGGGCCCCCACAGATACGCAGTATTTT
CSVAEGAPTDTQYF
>few|TRBV7-7|NA|TRBJ1-4
TGTGCTAGCAGCTTAGGGCAGGGAGCTAATGAAAAACTGTTTTTT
CASSLGQGANEKLFF
>NA|TRBV9|NA|TRBJ1-2
TGTGCCAGCAGCGTAGGGTTTGGGTATGGCTACACCTTC
CASSVGFGYGYTF
>NA|TRBV4-2|TRBD1|TRBJ1-3
TGTGCCAGCAGCCAAGATTTAGGACAGGGTTCTGGAAACACCATATATTTT
CASSQDLGQGSGNTIYF
>NA|TRBV9|TRBD2|TRBJ2-1
TGTGCCAGCAGCCAGGGAGGGCCAGGTGTCGGGGAGCAGTTCTTC
CASSQGGPGVGEQFF
>NA|TRBV27|TRBD1|TRBJ1-2
TGTGCCAGCAGACAGGGGGCGTGGGGCTACACCTTC
CASRQGAWGYTF
>NA|TRBV10-2|NA|TRBJ1-2
TGCGCCAGCAGTGCGGACTATGGCTACACCTTC
CASSADYGYTF
>NA|TRBV5-6|TRBD1|TRBJ1-6
TGTGCCAGCAGTTGGGACAGGGTATTGAATTCACCCCTCCACTTT
CASSWDRVLNSPLHF